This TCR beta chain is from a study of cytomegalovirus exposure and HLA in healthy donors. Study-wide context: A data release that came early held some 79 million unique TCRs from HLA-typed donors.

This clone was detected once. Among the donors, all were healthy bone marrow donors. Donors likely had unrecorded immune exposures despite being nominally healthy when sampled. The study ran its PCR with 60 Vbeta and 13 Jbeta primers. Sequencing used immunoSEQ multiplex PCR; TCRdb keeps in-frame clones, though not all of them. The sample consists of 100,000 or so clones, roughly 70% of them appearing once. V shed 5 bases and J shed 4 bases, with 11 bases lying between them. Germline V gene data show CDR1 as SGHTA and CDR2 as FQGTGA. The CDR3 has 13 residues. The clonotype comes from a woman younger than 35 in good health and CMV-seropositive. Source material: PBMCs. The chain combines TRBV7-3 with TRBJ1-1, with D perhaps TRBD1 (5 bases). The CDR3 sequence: CASSPGHVTEAFF. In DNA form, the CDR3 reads TGTGCCAGCAGCCCCGGACATGTCACTGAAGCTTTCTTT.